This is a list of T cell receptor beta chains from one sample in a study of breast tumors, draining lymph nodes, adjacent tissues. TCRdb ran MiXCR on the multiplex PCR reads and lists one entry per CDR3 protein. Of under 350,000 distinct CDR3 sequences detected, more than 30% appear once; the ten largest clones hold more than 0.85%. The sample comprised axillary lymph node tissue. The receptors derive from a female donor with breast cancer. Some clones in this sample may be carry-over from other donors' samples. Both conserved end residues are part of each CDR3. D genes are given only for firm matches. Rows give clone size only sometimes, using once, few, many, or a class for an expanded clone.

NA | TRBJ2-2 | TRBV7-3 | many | CASSLKYGELFF | TGTGCCAGCAGCCTTAAATACGGGGAGCTGTTTTTT
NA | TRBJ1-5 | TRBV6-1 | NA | CASSEGQFGMSNQPQHF | TGTGCCAGCAGTGAAGGTCAGTTCGGGATGAGCAATCAGCCCCAGCATTTT
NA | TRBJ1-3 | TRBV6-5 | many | CASSRNRAGNTIYF | TGTGCCAGCAGCCGTAACAGGGCTGGAAACACCATATATTTT
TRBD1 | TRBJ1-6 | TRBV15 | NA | CAPRRDRSPLHF | TGTGCCCCCAGGAGGGACAGGTCACCCCTCCACTTT
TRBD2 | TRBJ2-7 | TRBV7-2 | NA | CASSSQTSGTSYEQYF | TGTGCCAGCAGCTCACAGACTAGCGGGACCTCCTACGAGCAGTACTTC
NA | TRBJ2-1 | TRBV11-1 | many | CASSPRSQFGEQFF | TGTGCCAGCAGCCCTAGGTCGCAGTTCGGGGAGCAGTTCTTC
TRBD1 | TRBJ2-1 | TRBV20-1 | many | CSARDRVDNEQFF | TGCAGTGCTAGGGACAGGGTAGACAATGAGCAGTTCTTC
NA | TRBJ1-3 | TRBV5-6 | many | CASSSGTYSGNTIYF | TGTGCCAGCAGCTCCGGGACATACTCTGGAAACACCATATATTTT
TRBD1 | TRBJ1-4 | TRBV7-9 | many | CASTMTGGEKLFF | TGTGCCAGCACCATGACAGGGGGTGAAAAACTGTTTTTT
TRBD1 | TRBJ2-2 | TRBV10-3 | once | CAIRRLDRDEDTGELLF | TGTGCCATCAGAAGACTGGACAGGGACGAGGACACCGGGGAGCTGCTTTTT
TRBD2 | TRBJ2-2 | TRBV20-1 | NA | CSATTSWGGELFF | TGCAGTGCCACGACTAGCTGGGGCGGGGAGCTGTTTTTT
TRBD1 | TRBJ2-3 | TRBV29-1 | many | CSASRGHGDTQYF | TGCAGCGCCTCCAGGGGGCATGGAGATACGCAGTATTTT
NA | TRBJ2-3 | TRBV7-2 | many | CASSLIGTSDTQYF | TGTGCCAGCAGCTTAATCGGAACTTCGGATACGCAGTATTTT
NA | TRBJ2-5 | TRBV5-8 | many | CASSPNGGQETQYF | TGTGCCAGCAGCCCAAACGGAGGTCAAGAGACCCAGTACTTC
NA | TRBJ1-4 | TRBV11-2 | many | CASSVNFGWSDEKLFF | TGTGCCAGCAGCGTCAACTTCGGGTGGTCAGACGAAAAACTGTTTTTT
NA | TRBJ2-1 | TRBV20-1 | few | CSALSDFSRTEQFF | TGCAGTGCTCTTTCGGACTTTTCCCGGACTGAGCAGTTCTTC
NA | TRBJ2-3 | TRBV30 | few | CAWSKGSVSTDTQYF | TGTGCCTGGAGTAAGGGAAGCGTGTCCACAGATACGCAGTATTTT
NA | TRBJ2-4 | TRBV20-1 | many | CSARLPAKNIQYF | TGCAGTGCTAGGTTACCCGCCAAAAACATTCAGTACTTC
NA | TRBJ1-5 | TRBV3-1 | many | CASSQDFGSNQPQHF | TGTGCCAGCAGCCAAGATTTTGGGAGCAATCAGCCCCAGCATTTT
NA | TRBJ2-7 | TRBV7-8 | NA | CASSWTAWGAAYEQYF | TGTGCCAGCAGCTGGACCGCGTGGGGGGCCGCCTACGAGCAGTACTTC
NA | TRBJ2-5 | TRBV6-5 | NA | CASRTPAGSETQYF | TGTGCCAGCAGAACCCCAGCAGGGAGCGAGACCCAGTACTTC
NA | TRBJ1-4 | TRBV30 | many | CAWTRRGNEKLFF | TGTGCCTGGACCCGACGGGGGAATGAAAAACTGTTTTTT
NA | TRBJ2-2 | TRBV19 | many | CASSIRDGAGELFF | TGTGCCAGTAGTATTAGGGACGGGGCCGGGGAGCTGTTTTTT
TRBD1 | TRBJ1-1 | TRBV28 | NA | CASSLTRTGAEAFF | TGTGCCAGCAGTTTAACCCGGACAGGGGCTGAAGCTTTCTTT
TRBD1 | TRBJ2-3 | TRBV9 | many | CASSIQGVDTQYF | TGTGCCAGCAGCATACAGGGGGTAGATACGCAGTATTTT
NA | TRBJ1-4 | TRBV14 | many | CASSQRGGGHEKLFF | TGTGCCAGCAGCCAGCGAGGGGGGGGGCATGAAAAACTGTTTTTT
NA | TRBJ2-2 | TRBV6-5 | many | CASSERGGRGELFF | TGTGCCAGCAGCGAAAGGGGAGGTCGCGGGGAGCTGTTTTTT
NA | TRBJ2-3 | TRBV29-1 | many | CSVNPQSTDTQYF | TGCAGCGTTAATCCTCAAAGCACAGATACGCAGTATTTT
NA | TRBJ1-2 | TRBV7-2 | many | CASSLEAYGYTF | TGTGCCAGCAGCTTAGAGGCATATGGCTACACCTTC
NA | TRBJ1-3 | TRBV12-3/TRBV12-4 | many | CASRPNLALLNTIYF | TGTGCCAGCAGACCCAACCTTGCTTTATTAAACACCATATATTTT
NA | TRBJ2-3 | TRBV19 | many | CASMRRVTSTDTQYF | TGTGCCAGTATGAGGAGGGTCACTAGCACAGATACGCAGTATTTT
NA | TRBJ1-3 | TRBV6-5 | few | CASSYLPQGPGNTIYF | TGTGCCAGCAGTTACCTTCCGCAGGGTCCCGGAAACACCATATATTTT
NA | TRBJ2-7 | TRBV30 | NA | CAWSVLRGNEQYF | TGTGCCTGGAGTGTACTCCGGGGCAACGAGCAGTACTTC
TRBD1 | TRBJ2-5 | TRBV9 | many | CASSVGQVQETQYF | TGTGCCAGCAGCGTGGGACAGGTCCAAGAGACCCAGTACTTC
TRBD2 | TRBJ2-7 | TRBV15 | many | CATSTLAGAQEQYF | TGTGCCACCAGCACTCTAGCGGGAGCCCAAGAGCAGTACTTC
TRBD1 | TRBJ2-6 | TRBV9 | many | CASSISTGAGANVLTF | TGTGCCAGCAGCATATCAACAGGGGCTGGGGCCAACGTCCTGACTTTC
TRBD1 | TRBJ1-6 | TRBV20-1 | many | CSAKQGSRYNSPLHF | TGCAGTGCTAAACAGGGGTCCAGATATAATTCACCCCTCCACTTT
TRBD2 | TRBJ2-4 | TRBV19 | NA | CASSPSGTGNIQYF | TGTGCCAGTAGCCCTAGCGGGACTGGGAACATTCAGTACTTC
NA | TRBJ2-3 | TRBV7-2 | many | CASSLVTRRWDIGTDTQYF | TGTGCCAGCAGCTTAGTCACTCGGCGGTGGGATATTGGAACAGATACGCAGTATTTT
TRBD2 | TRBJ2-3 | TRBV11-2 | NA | CASSPKGGLAGIGDTQYF | TGTGCCAGCAGCCCGAAAGGGGGACTAGCGGGAATCGGGGATACGCAGTATTTT
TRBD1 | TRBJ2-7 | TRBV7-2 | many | CASSLIQGVTYEQYF | TGTGCCAGCAGCTTAATCCAGGGGGTAACCTACGAGCAGTACTTC
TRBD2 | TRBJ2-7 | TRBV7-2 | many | CASSITGLGGYEQYF | TGTGCCAGCAGCATCACGGGACTAGGGGGCTACGAGCAGTACTTC
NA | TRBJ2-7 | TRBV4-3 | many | CASSQSRLTAYEQYF | TGCGCCAGCAGCCAATCCCGACTAACCGCCTACGAGCAGTACTTC
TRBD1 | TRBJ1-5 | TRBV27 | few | CASILVGQNNQPQHF | TGTGCCAGCATACTAGTGGGACAGAACAATCAGCCCCAGCATTTT
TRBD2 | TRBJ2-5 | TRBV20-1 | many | CSARAAGTSGRRETQYF | TGCAGTGCTAGAGCCGCGGGGACTAGCGGGAGGCGAGAGACCCAGTACTTC
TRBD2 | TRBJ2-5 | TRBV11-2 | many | CASSQLAGDRETQYF | TGTGCCAGCAGCCAATTAGCGGGAGACCGAGAGACCCAGTACTTC
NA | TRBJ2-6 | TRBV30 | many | CAWSPANVLTF | TGTGCCTGGAGTCCCGCCAACGTCCTGACTTTC
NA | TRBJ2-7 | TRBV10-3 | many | CAISNTYEQYF | TGTGCCATCAGTAATACCTACGAGCAGTACTTC
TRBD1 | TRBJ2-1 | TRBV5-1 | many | CASSRKPGQGIDNEQFF | TGCGCCAGCAGCCGTAAACCGGGACAGGGAATTGACAATGAGCAGTTCTTC
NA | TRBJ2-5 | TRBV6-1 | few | CASSEAPEGKTQYF | TGTGCCAGCAGTGAAGCGCCGGAGGGGAAGACCCAGTACTTC
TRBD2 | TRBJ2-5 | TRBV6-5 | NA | CASSFREGKETQYF | TGTGCCAGCAGTTTCCGGGAGGGCAAAGAGACCCAGTACTTC
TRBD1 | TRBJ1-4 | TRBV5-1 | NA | CASSLGPGGWSEKLFF | TGCGCCAGCAGCTTGGGTCCAGGGGGCTGGAGTGAAAAACTGTTTTTT
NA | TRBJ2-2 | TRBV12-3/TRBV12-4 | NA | CASSLAGYEGELFF | TGTGCCAGCAGTTTGGCAGGGTATGAGGGGGAGCTGTTTTTT